Listed here are 8 T cell receptor beta chains from one sample, sequenced in a study of shared clonotypes between healthy human individuals. Here immunoSEQ multiplex PCR was the method, and the copy in TCRdb shows in-frame clones only, minus some. This table has about 2.5 million clones, 80% to 95% appearing once. Material for sequencing was naive CD4+ T cells from PBMCs. The subset denotes: CD45RA+ positively selected. These receptors all come from a man in his late teens or twenties in good health. Some clones in this sample may be carry-over from other donors' samples.

This clone was counted once. This CDR3 is also generated by other DNA sequences in the sample. This sequence joins TRBV6-4 and TRBJ2-7, with TRBD1 matching over 11 bases. The CDR3 length is 13 residues. The V and J ends lost 5 bases and 5 bases, in that order; junction bases with no gene match: 2. Per the germline V gene, CDR1 is MRHNA and CDR2 is SNTAGT. The CDR3 region has the DNA TGTGCCAGCAGTCGGGACAGGGGGGACGAGCAGTACTTC. It specifies CASSRDRGDEQYF.

The CDR3 bases are TGTGCCAGTATTCCCTTCGGAGGGGACCCTAGCACAGATACGCAGTATTTT. Encoded protein: CASIPFGGDPSTDTQYF. V is TRBV28 and J is TRBJ2-3; a weak D match, TRBD2 (6 bases). This CDR3 is built from 17 residues. The V and J ends lost 9 bases and 0 bases respectively, with 22 bases between them. Germline CDR1 reads MDHEN; CDR2 reads SYDVKM. The complete variable domain, with remaining parts taken from reference TRBV28 and TRBJ2-3, reads DVKVTQSSRYLVKRTGEKVFLECVQDMDHENMFWYRQDPGLGLRLIYFSYDVKMKEKGDIPEGYSVSREKKERFSLILESASTNQTSMYLCASIPFGGDPSTDTQYFGPGTRLTVL.

This chain links TRBV10-3 with TRBJ1-3; D is possibly TRBD1 (5 bases). In germline, CDR1 is ENHRY, CDR2 SYGVKD. This CDR3 region has 18 residues. V shed 0 bases and J shed 0 bases, with 15 bases lying between them. The CDR3 region is CAISESTGQGASGNTIYF. In DNA form, the CDR3 reads TGTGCCATCAGTGAGTCGACGGGCCAGGGCGCCTCTGGAAACACCATATATTTT.

This chain's CDR3 is CASSVWTGVLGEQYF. For the CDR3, the DNA is TGTGCCAGCAGTGTTTGGACAGGGGTCCTCGGCGAGCAGTACTTC. This rearrangement joins TRBV6-1 to TRBJ2-7; 9 bases map to TRBD1. Germline trimming cut 4 bases from V and 6 bases from J; bases unmatched to any gene: 10. CDR3 length: 15 amino acids. In germline, CDR1 is MNHNS, CDR2 SASEGT.

The gene calls are TRBV4-1 and TRBJ1-1, with 8 nucleotides matching TRBD1. CDR1 and CDR2 (germline): MGHRA, YSYEKL. V was clipped by 4 bases and J by 0 bases; unmatched bases: 10. The CDR3 sequence is 17 residues long. CDR3 residues: CASSLRQGPSMNTEAFF. The CDR3 coding sequence is TGCGCCAGCAGCCTGCGACAGGGGCCATCAATGAACACTGAAGCTTTCTTT.

This chain uses TRBV18 with TRBJ1-2; D gene ambiguous. Trimming pared 6 bases from V and 4 bases from J, leaving 12 bases between. The CDR3 extends over 13 amino acids. CDR1 and CDR2 (germline): KGHSH, LQKENI. The CDR3 nucleotides read TGTGCCAGCTCCCACGACGGTAGCTATGGCTACACCTTC. Residues: CASSHDGSYGYTF.

The chain joins TRBV15 to TRBJ2-4; the D is unclear. Deletions cut 8 bases from V and 0 bases from J, with 5 bases between. Germline loops: CDR1 LNHNV, CDR2 YYDKDF (reference sequence). The CDR3 is 12 residues long. The CDR3 nucleotides are TGTGCCACCGGTCTAGCCAAAAACATTCAGTACTTC. It translates to CATGLAKNIQYF.

J is TRBJ2-7 and V is TRBV5-4; 7 positions agree with TRBD2. The ends lost 4 bases at V and 3 bases at J; junction bases unmatched: 10. This CDR3 region has 15 residues. Germline V gene data show CDR1 as SGHNT and CDR2 as YYREEE (reference sequence). The CDR3 here is CASSPPGGSNYEQYF. CDR3 sequence (DNA): TGTGCCAGCAGCCCTCCTGGCGGGAGTAACTACGAGCAGTACTTC.